A selection of T cell receptor beta chains follows, all from one sample in a study of T cells in localized non-small cell lung cancer. The table came from immunoSEQ multiplex PCR; TCRdb's copy has only in-frame clones and leaves some out. The sample lists several thousand clones; around 40% were seen once. Sequenced here: lung tumor tissue, sampled before any cancer treatment. The receptors shown here come from a man aged 40 to 75 with stage III lung adenocarcinoma. The conserved cysteine and the conserved F or W are not part of the CDR3 here. D genes are given only for firm matches.

D gene	V gene	J gene	CDR3 protein
TRBD2	TRBV29-1	TRBJ2-2	SVEDGRATGELF
NA	TRBV29-1	TRBJ1-2	SVVVQGDYGYT
NA	TRBV19	TRBJ1-4	ASSRQLLATNEKLF
TRBD2	TRBV6-8	TRBJ2-3	ASGLGGTSAYTDTQY
TRBD1	TRBV19	TRBJ2-2	ASNFNRGAKTGELF
NA	TRBV18	TRBJ1-1	ASSRVTTNTEAF
NA	TRBV6-8	TRBJ2-7	ASSLPGGYEQY
NA	TRBV9	TRBJ1-5	ATSDGFSNQPQH
NA	TRBV19	TRBJ2-7	ASSILGTSYEQY
NA	TRBV19	TRBJ2-7	ASSIRGPYEQY
NA	TRBV4-1	TRBJ2-1	ASSQDDPYNEQF
TRBD1	TRBV6-8	TRBJ1-1	ASTKTGGVTEAF
NA	TRBV9	TRBJ1-3	ASSVDGAISSGNTIY
NA	TRBV6-8	TRBJ2-3	ASSFSGSPRFADTQY
NA	TRBV18	TRBJ1-2	ASSPGPGEGYT
TRBD1	TRBV15	TRBJ1-5	ATSSSTGGTAGNQPQH
TRBD1	TRBV6-8	TRBJ1-5	AISPHRQGGNQPQH
NA	TRBV19	TRBJ2-7	ASMDSNLYEQY
TRBD1	TRBV6-8	TRBJ1-1	ASRGQAENTEAF
NA	TRBV10-2	TRBJ2-2	ASSKMNTGELF
TRBD2	TRBV19	TRBJ2-2	ASTTRGGRAPGELF
NA	TRBV9	TRBJ2-1	ASSVTPSYNEQF
NA	TRBV9	TRBJ2-7	AILSDRTYEQY
NA	TRBV11-3	TRBJ2-1	ASSGSNYVNEQF
TRBD1	TRBV19	TRBJ1-5	ASSVNRGRQGPGVQPQH
TRBD1	TRBV19	TRBJ2-5	ASSLGQGAQETQY
NA	TRBV10-1	TRBJ2-7	ATTPPYEQY
TRBD1	TRBV9	TRBJ2-2	ASSERTGATGELF